This T cell receptor (beta chain) was recorded in a study of T cells in Graves' hyperthyroidism and ophthalmopathy (dated by TCRdb to the late 2010s). For the study in its entirety: Peripheral blood samples were taken at the time of initial diagnosis, prior to any treatment. Thyroid tissue and blood T-cell repertoires from six Graves' hyperthyroidism patients were also compared in the study. After blood sampling, hyperthyroidism patients were treated with methimazole at a starting dose of 30 mg daily, and ophthalmopathy patients were treated with high-dose intravenous methylprednisolone. According to the paper, TCR Vbeta CDR3 sequencing was carried out on more than 120 peripheral blood samples, which came from under 50 ophthalmopathy, roughly 75 hyperthyroidism and approximately 17 progressor patients. For training and testing, the roughly 100 patients in the discovery cohort were randomly divided in a 7:3 ratio. Prospective prediction of ophthalmopathy was tested in an independent validation cohort consisting of about 20 hyperthyroidism patients and around 16 patients who later progressed to ophthalmopathy. TCR V-J signatures able to tell the groups apart were searched for in a discovery cohort of 90 to 100 patients, of whom under 45 had Graves' ophthalmopathy and roughly 57 had stable Graves' hyperthyroidism. The paper as a whole reports these results and caveats: A 13 V-J signature model separated ophthalmopathy from stable hyperthyroidism, with about 88% sensitivity and 81.08% specificity in cross-validation and 80%/75% in testing. Most expanded thyroid clonotypes (frequency above 0.001) were also detected in blood, a finding suggesting that blood repertoires may reflect thyroid immune responses. No statistical method was used to fix the sample size in advance, and group allocation was not hidden from the investigators. In validation, progression to ophthalmopathy was predicted by the model with almost 71% sensitivity and approximately 78% specificity, a median of 6.5 months before onset.

Stable Graves' hyperthyroidism was defined as the absence of progression to ophthalmopathy over 18 months of follow-up. The hyperthyroidism patients were between 18 and 65 years old and newly diagnosed, with a disease duration of less than 2 months. Any patient with an uncontrolled infection, another autoimmune disease, pregnancy or lactation was excluded. Diagnoses were based on clinical symptoms, serum thyroxine and TRAb, thyroid ultrasound and orbital computed tomography. PBMCs were isolated from about 9.2 ml of fresh peripheral blood by Ficoll-Paque density gradient centrifugation. Trizol reagent was used to extract total RNA, and RNA quality was then checked on an Agilent 2100 Bioanalyzer. The CDR3 contains 14 residues, cysteine and phenylalanine counted. Left in the record is the CDR3 DNA by itself, 42 bases read in frame from the first base. The junction carries 11 bases between V and J, which are trimmed by 5 bases and 1 base respectively. The germline V gene (reference sequence) provides CDR1 LNHNV and CDR2 YYDKDF.

The TCR beta CDR3 regions were amplified from the RNA transcripts. The TCR CDR3 was subjected to a first round of RT-PCR using the HTBI primer set and the Qiagen OneStep RT-PCR kit. Libraries were constructed in a second round of multiplex PCR, after which size selection and purification were carried out. Libraries were sequenced paired-end with 100 bp reads on an Illumina HiSeq2000. Concerning the study's data processing: SOAPnuke was used to process the raw data, with reads discarded if the reads contained adapters or uncalled bases, had a mean Phred below 15, or lacked an exact constant-primer or identifier match. High-quality paired reads were merged with COPE v1.2.5, and unique nucleotide sequences were defined as clonotypes. MiTCR v1.1 was used to align clonotypes to the IMGT TRBV, TRBD and TRBJ reference segments. The analysis was restricted to V-J combinations with a frequency above 0.0001, which together covered 99.2% of the repertoires. A TCS score was defined as the ratio between F50 (clonal expansion) and ExV (chaos), using BLOSUM62-based TCRdist between CDR3 peptides within each V-J. Welch's t-statistics and random forest reduced roughly 530 V-J features to about 12, which were used in a naive Bayes classifier (R e1071). Using fastp at Q25 and MiXCR, TCRdb reprocessed the public reads and kept productive beta chains. Each CDR3 protein appears once, grouped with its most common genes and DNA. The authors' filters were not applied to this entry. A total of hundreds of thousands of distinct CDR3 sequences appear in this sample, about 15% of them only once. Jointly, the top ten make up more than 8.5% of the sample.

A remark on this clonotype: The antigen it recognizes is unknown. There are no base qualities to consult, and no much larger clone falls within one base.

This TCR was sampled from a woman under 30 with Graves' hyperthyroidism. Sequencing was carried out using blood. The V and J segments used are TRBV15 and TRBJ1-1; 5 matching bases give a weak D call of TRBD1. The nucleotide sequence reads as follows: TGTGCCACCAGCGTACAGGCGGCGAACACTGAAGCTTTCTTT. It is translated as CATSVQAANTEAFF.